This entry lists 21 T cell receptor beta chains sequenced from one sample in a study of PD-1 blockade in classical Hodgkin lymphoma. Sequencing was performed with immunoSEQ multiplex PCR; in TCRdb, only in-frame clones are kept and a portion is missing. The sample carries some 95,000 clones, about nine tenths recorded once. Time point in this sample: cycle 4 day 1 (C4D1), after 5 to 7 weeks of nivolumab. Every patient had relapsed following autologous stem cell transplantation, and cohorts differed in brentuximab vedotin exposure. The input for sequencing was peripheral blood mononuclear cells (PBMCs), taken before the fourth cycle of nivolumab. Every receptor here comes from a human donor with classical Hodgkin lymphoma.

V is TRBV18 and J is TRBJ2-1; D call uncertain. CDR1 KGHSH and CDR2 LQKENI come from the germline V gene. V shed 1 base and J shed 4 bases, with 8 bases lying between them. The CDR3 is 14 amino acids. CDR3 coding DNA: TGTGCCAGCTCACCACGTCCTTCGTACAATGAGCAGTTCTTC. Translated: CASSPRPSYNEQFF.

J is TRBJ1-2 and V is TRBV27; unclear D gene. The ends were cut back, 4 bases at V and 8 bases at J, with 14 bases in the middle. The CDR3 is made up of 13 amino acids. Germline V lookup: CDR1 MNHEY, CDR2 SMNVEV (reference sequence). The CDR3 nucleotides read TGTGCCAGCAGTTCATGGACGGGCGAAGGCTACACCTTC. As protein: CASSSWTGEGYTF.

The chain combines TRBV5-6 with TRBJ1-5; 9 nucleotides match TRBD1. This CDR3 is built from 15 residues. Germline V CDR1 and CDR2: SGHDT, YYEEEE. The J segment lost 7 bases and the V segment lost 0 bases, leaving 5 bases of the junction unmatched. CDR3 protein: CASSLGDRVGQPQHF. The CDR3 DNA reads as TGTGCCAGCAGCTTGGGGGACAGGGTAGGGCAGCCCCAGCATTTT.

The chain recombines TRBV9 with TRBJ2-2; a possible D gene is TRBD2 (5 bases). The germline V gene has CDR1 SGDLS and CDR2 YYNGEE. The CDR3 runs to 15 residues. Trimming left V 3 bases short and J 6 bases short, with 15 bases between. CDR3 DNA: TGTGCCAGCAGCGGAATAGGAGAGGGCGCCGGGGAGCTGTTTTTT. The encoded protein is CASSGIGEGAGELFF.

The rearrangement links TRBV27 to TRBJ2-1; D gene ambiguous. The CDR3 runs 14 residues. Germline V lookup: CDR1 MNHEY, CDR2 SMNVEV (reference sequence). V lost 0 bases, J lost 7 bases, and 10 bases lay in between. DNA for the CDR3: TGTGCCAGCAGTTTATCACCCGTTTCGAATGAGCAGTTCTTC. This sequence encodes CASSLSPVSNEQFF.

The rearrangement joins TRBV7-2 to TRBJ2-1, with D possibly being TRBD1 or TRBD2 (6 bases each). Germline V gene sequence: CDR1 SGHTA, CDR2 FQGNSA. V gave up 11 bases and J gave up 5 bases, with 22 bases separating them. There are 15 residues in the CDR3. In DNA form, the CDR3 reads TGTGCCCTACCCGTCCCGGGGGCCCTGGACAATGAGCAGTTCTTC. Protein product: CALPVPGALDNEQFF.

The chain is built from TRBV28 and TRBJ2-2; 7 bases match TRBD1. Germline-derived CDR1 and CDR2 are MDHEN and SYDVKM. The CDR3 has 15 residues. V lost 5 bases to trimming and J lost 4 bases; unmatched junction nucleotides: 7. The CDR3 DNA is TGTGCCAGCAGTATTAAGGACAGGCTCACCGGGGAGCTGTTTTTT. Translation gives CASSIKDRLTGELFF.

This sequence joins TRBV7-9 and TRBJ2-1; D gene unclear. The CDR3 length is 12 residues. V was shortened by 2 bases and J by 10 bases, with 9 bases between the two germline ends. Germline loops: CDR1 SEHNR, CDR2 FQNEAQ (reference sequence). CDR3 sequence reads: CASSLLTPEQFF. CDR3 in DNA: TGTGCCAGCAGCTTACTCACTCCCGAGCAGTTCTTC.

This sequence joins TRBV9 and TRBJ2-7; D is possibly TRBD1 (5 bases). Trimming pared 4 bases from V and 5 bases from J, leaving 16 bases between. The germline V gene has CDR1 SGDLS and CDR2 YYNGEE. This CDR3 contains 14 residues. Here the CDR3 DNA reads TGTGCCAGCAGCCCTTCAGGGCTTCTCGACGAGCAGTACTTC. It encodes CASSPSGLLDEQYF.

The V and J genes are TRBV19 and TRBJ1-5; D is uncertain. Germline loops: CDR1 LNHDA, CDR2 SQIVND (reference sequence). The CDR3 has 14 amino acids. Trimming pared 5 bases from V and 10 bases from J, leaving 18 bases between. CDR3: CASSLSGLGLPQHF. The CDR3, as DNA: TGTGCCAGTAGTCTCTCCGGGTTGGGCCTTCCCCAGCATTTT.

This chain links TRBV5-1 with TRBJ1-1; 7 bases match TRBD1. This CDR3 contains 15 residues. V shed 0 bases, J shed 2 bases, and the junction held 4 bases outside the gene matches. Germline V gene data show CDR1 as SGHRS and CDR2 as YFSETQ. Written as DNA, the CDR3 is TGCGCCAGCAGCTTGGCGGACAGGACAAACACTGAAGCTTTCTTT. It specifies CASSLADRTNTEAFF.

The chain links TRBV9 to TRBJ2-2; D ambiguous. From germline, CDR1 is SGDLS and CDR2 YYNGEE. The CDR3 is 15 amino acids. Trimming pared 5 bases from V and 0 bases from J, leaving 11 bases between. The CDR3 sequence: CASSRRTANTGELFF. CDR3 sequence (DNA): TGTGCCAGCAGTCGTAGAACAGCGAACACCGGGGAGCTGTTTTTT.

This clone was seen a single time. The V and J genes are TRBV6-6 and TRBJ1-2, with D possibly matching TRBD1 (5 bases). Looked up from germline, CDR1 is MNHNY and CDR2 is SVGAGI (reference sequence). The ends were cut back, 2 bases at V and 6 bases at J, with 13 bases in the middle. The CDR3 totals 14 residues. The CDR3 here is CASSYRGFRDGYTF. Here the CDR3 DNA reads TGTGCCAGCAGTTACCGGGGGTTCCGGGATGGCTACACCTTC.

This rearrangement joins TRBV7-2 to TRBJ2-7; perhaps TRBD1 as D (6 bases). CDR1 and CDR2 from the germline V gene are SGHTA and FQGNSA. CDR3 size: 12 residues. V was trimmed by 2 bases and J by 5 bases, leaving 7 bases between them. The CDR3 DNA reads as TGTGCCAGCAGCTTAACAGGGAACGAGCAGTACTTC. Translation gives CASSLTGNEQYF. Based on the CDR3 plus reference TRBV7-2 and TRBJ2-7, the full variable domain is GAGVSQSPSNKVTEKGKDVELRCDPISGHTALYWYRQSLGQGLEFLIYFQGNSAPDKSGLPSDRFSAERTGGSVSTLTIQRTQQEDSAVYLCASSLTGNEQYFGPGTRLTVT.

This chain links TRBV6-1 with TRBJ2-3; no reliable D call. CDR1 is MNHNS, CDR2 SASEGT, per germline. V was pared by 3 bases and J by 0 bases, with 16 bases between. The CDR3 has 17 residues. The CDR3 sequence: CASSDADPTQSTDTQYF. CDR3 nucleotide sequence: TGTGCCAGCAGTGACGCCGACCCGACCCAGAGCACAGATACGCAGTATTTT.

This clone has more than one count but fewer than ten. The chain employs TRBV27 and TRBJ1-5; D gene ambiguous. The CDR3 sequence is 13 residues long. V was clipped by 4 bases and J by 4 bases, with 8 bases between them. Germline values: CDR1 MNHEY, CDR2 SMNVEV (reference sequence). The CDR3 reads CASSSVGNQPQHF. The DNA for the CDR3 is TGTGCCAGCAGTTCCGTGGGGAATCAGCCCCAGCATTTT.

This clone showed up many times. The rearrangement uses TRBV7-8 and TRBJ2-3; 7 bases are a match to TRBD2. Losses at the gene ends were 4 bases for V and 4 bases for J; bases not matched to a gene: 11. The CDR3 covers 16 residues. Germline V lookup: CDR1 SGHVS, CDR2 FQNEAQ. CDR3 sequence: CASSSHRAGTPDTQYF. CDR3 sequence (DNA): TGTGCCAGCAGCTCCCATCGAGCGGGGACGCCAGATACGCAGTATTTT.

The CDR3 DNA is TGTGCCAGCAGCTTATCCGGAGATTCACCCCTCCACTTT. It codes for CASSLSGDSPLHF. The chain has TRBV7-6 and TRBJ1-6; D ambiguous. With 2 bases removed from V and 8 bases from J, the gap between germline ends came to 7 bases. The CDR3 is made up of 13 amino acids. Germline V gene data show CDR1 as SGHVS and CDR2 as FNYEAQ.

This clone was seen just once. The chain has TRBV4-2 and TRBJ2-5; D gene unclear. The CDR3 contains 15 residues. Germline loops: CDR1 LGHNA, CDR2 YNFKEQ. With 0 bases removed from V and 0 bases from J, the gap between germline ends came to 8 bases. CDR3 DNA sequence: TGTGCCAGCAGCCAAGAGGTAACTTACCAAGAGACCCAGTACTTC. As protein: CASSQEVTYQETQYF.

The CDR3 loop is CASSPKQGPNEKLFF. CDR3 DNA: TGTGCCAGCTCACCCAAACAGGGTCCTAATGAAAAACTGTTTTTT. V usage is TRBV18 and J usage is TRBJ1-4, with D possibly matching TRBD1 (6 bases). Looked up from germline, CDR1 is KGHSH and CDR2 is LQKENI. The ends were cut back, 3 bases at V and 3 bases at J, with 11 bases in the middle. The CDR3 runs to 15 residues.

This clone showed up just once. The chain joins TRBV5-6 to TRBJ2-3, with 9 bases aligning to TRBD1. Germline assignment: CDR1 SGHDT and CDR2 YYEEEE. This CDR3 spans 15 amino acids. After removal of 4 bases from V and 4 bases from J, the junction contained 7 bases not matched to a gene. DNA of the CDR3: TGTGCCAGCAGCCCCCGGGACAGGGTGCCAGATACGCAGTATTTT. Protein sequence: CASSPRDRVPDTQYF.